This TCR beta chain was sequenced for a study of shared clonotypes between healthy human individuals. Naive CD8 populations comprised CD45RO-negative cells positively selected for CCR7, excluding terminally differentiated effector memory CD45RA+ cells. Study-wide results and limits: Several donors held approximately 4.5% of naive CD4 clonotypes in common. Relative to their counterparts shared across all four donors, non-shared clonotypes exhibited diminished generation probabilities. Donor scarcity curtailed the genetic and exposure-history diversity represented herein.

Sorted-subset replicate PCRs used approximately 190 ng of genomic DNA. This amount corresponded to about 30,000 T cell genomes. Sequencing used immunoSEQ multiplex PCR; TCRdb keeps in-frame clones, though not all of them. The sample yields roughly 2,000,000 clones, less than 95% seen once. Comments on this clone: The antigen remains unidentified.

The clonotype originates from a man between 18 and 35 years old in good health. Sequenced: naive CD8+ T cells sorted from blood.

CDR3 protein: CASSLEEGNYEQYF. For the CDR3, the DNA is TGTGCCAGCAGTCTGGAAGAGGGCAACTACGAGCAGTACTTC. The V call is TRBV9, the J call TRBJ2-7; tentative D call: TRBD2 (5 bases). The CDR3 extends over 14 amino acids. Trimming took 5 bases from V and 3 from J, leaving 15 bases between them. The germline V gene has CDR1 SGDLS and CDR2 YYNGEE.